These T cell receptor beta chains were read from a single sample in a study of cytomegalovirus exposure and HLA in healthy donors. Using immunoSEQ multiplex PCR, the repertoire was profiled, and TCRdb retains in-frame clones only, with some absent. This sample has about 94,000 clones, with 50% to 75% found just once. Sequencing used PBMCs. Source of these receptors: a man under 40 in good health and CMV-seronegative. Each CDR3 is given with its conserved first and last residue. The order of the fields is D gene, clone size, J gene, V gene, CDR3 DNA, CDR3 protein. D genes are given only for firm matches. Where a row states a size, it is once, few, many or the class of an expanded clone; other rows omit it.

>TRBD2|few|TRBJ2-3|TRBV14
TGTGCCAGCAGCCTTCCGCCGGGGAGGGGCACAGATACGCAGTATTTT
CASSLPPGRGTDTQYF
>NA|NA|TRBJ1-4|TRBV18
TGTGCCAGCTCACCACCTGCCGGGAATGAAAAACTGTTTTTT
CASSPPAGNEKLFF
>NA|NA|TRBJ2-1|TRBV10-3
TGTGCCACCATGAGGGGGGGCAGCTCCTACAATGAGCAGTTCTTC
CATMRGGSSYNEQFF
>TRBD2|few|TRBJ2-2|TRBV7-2
TGTGCCAGCAGACTAGCGGGGGGGCACACCGGGGAGCTGTTTTTT
CASRLAGGHTGELFF
>NA|NA|TRBJ2-5|TRBV2
TGTGCCAGCAGTGAAGAAGAGGGCCAAGAGACCCAGTACTTC
CASSEEEGQETQYF
>TRBD1|NA|TRBJ2-7|TRBV5-1
TGCGCCAGCAGCTTGGGACAGGGGATGTACGAGCAGTACTTC
CASSLGQGMYEQYF
>TRBD1|NA|TRBJ2-7|TRBV18
TGTGCCAGCTCACCACGGACAGGGGCCGACTACGAGCAGTACTTC
CASSPRTGADYEQYF
>TRBD2|NA|TRBJ2-7|TRBV27
TGTGCCAGCAGCTATACCGGGACTAGCGGGAGTTACGAGCAGTACTTC
CASSYTGTSGSYEQYF
>NA|NA|TRBJ2-7|TRBV5-6
TGTGCCAGCAGCTTGGGAAGGGGCGAGCAGTACTTC
CASSLGRGEQYF
>TRBD1|NA|TRBJ1-1|TRBV28
TGTGCCAGCAGTGGAACGACAGGGGGGACTGAAGCTTTCTTT
CASSGTTGGTEAFF
>NA|NA|TRBJ2-7|TRBV14
TGTGCCAGCAGCCCCGGGAGTATCTCCTACGAGCAGTACTTC
CASSPGSISYEQYF
>TRBD1|NA|TRBJ2-7|TRBV6-1
TGTGCCAGCAGGGGGACAGATCGTTGGGAGCAGTACTTC
CASRGTDRWEQYF
>TRBD2|NA|TRBJ2-1|TRBV5-4
TGTGCCAGCAGCCCCGGACTAGCGGGAGCAGGAGAGCAGTTCTTC
CASSPGLAGAGEQFF
>TRBD2|few|TRBJ2-3|TRBV6-1
TGTGCCAGCAGTGATCGCCCAGCGGGGGCCTCTAGCACAGATACGCAGTATTTT
CASSDRPAGASSTDTQYF
>NA|few|TRBJ1-3|TRBV5-1
TGCGCCAGCAGCTTGGGGCCCTCTGGAAACACCATATATTTT
CASSLGPSGNTIYF
>TRBD1|NA|TRBJ2-1|TRBV7-3
TGTGCCAGCAGCCAGGACAGGGGGAACTACAATGAGCAGTTCTTC
CASSQDRGNYNEQFF
>TRBD1|medium-sized|TRBJ2-7|TRBV4-3
TGCGCCAGCAGCCGGGGACAGGGTCTCGGCGAGCAGTACTTC
CASSRGQGLGEQYF
>NA|once|TRBJ2-7|TRBV5-4
TGTGCCAGCAGTTTAGATGACATCTACGAGCAGTACTTC
CASSLDDIYEQYF
>TRBD1|NA|TRBJ2-2|TRBV28
TGTGCCAGCTTTGGGGACGACAGGGTATTAGCCGGGGAGCTGTTTTTT
CASFGDDRVLAGELFF
>NA|NA|TRBJ2-1|TRBV9
TGTGCCAGCAGCGTATCGACACGTACCTACAATGAGCAGTTCTTC
CASSVSTRTYNEQFF
>NA|NA|TRBJ2-2|TRBV6-5
TGTGCCAGCAGTTACGCGGGATCCCCTCCAACCGGGGAGCTGTTTTTT
CASSYAGSPPTGELFF
>NA|NA|TRBJ1-1|TRBV29-1
TGCAGCGTCCGAAGGGTGATGGGGGGGGTGGACACTGAAGCTTTCTTT
CSVRRVMGGVDTEAFF
>TRBD1|NA|TRBJ2-2|TRBV6-6
TGTGCCAGCAGGAATCTCGGGACAGGAGACACCGGGGAGCTGTTTTTT
CASRNLGTGDTGELFF
>NA|NA|TRBJ1-6|TRBV5-4
TGTGCCAGCAGCACACGAGGGAGCTCCTATAATTCACCCCTCCACTTT
CASSTRGSSYNSPLHF
>NA|NA|TRBJ1-2|TRBV25-1
TGTGCCAGCAGTAACTTCCAGGGGCCTAACTATGGCTACACCTTC
CASSNFQGPNYGYTF
>TRBD1|NA|TRBJ2-7|TRBV7-9
TGTGCCAGCAGCAACTATCGGGACAGATTATACGAGCAGTACTTC
CASSNYRDRLYEQYF
>NA|NA|TRBJ2-7|TRBV11-3
TGTGCCAGCAGCTTATCAGGTAGCTACGAGCAGTACTTC
CASSLSGSYEQYF
>NA|few|TRBJ1-2|TRBV27
TGTGCCACCAAGGGGCCCGGGGGATTCTATGGCTACACCTTC
CATKGPGGFYGYTF
>TRBD1|NA|TRBJ1-5|TRBV6-1
TGTGCCAGCAGTGATACCGGACCCAGGGGTTGGGACAGTCAGCCCCAGCATTTT
CASSDTGPRGWDSQPQHF
>TRBD2|NA|TRBJ2-7|TRBV19
TGTGCCAGTTCGGGACTAGCGTACGAGCAGTACTTC
CASSGLAYEQYF
>NA|NA|TRBJ2-7|TRBV10-3
TGTGCCATCAGGAAGATCGGGGACGAGCAGTACTTC
CAIRKIGDEQYF
>TRBD1|NA|TRBJ1-5|TRBV28
TGTGCCAGCTGGCGGACAGGGATAATAAGGAATCAGCCCCAGCATTTT
CASWRTGIIRNQPQHF
>TRBD1|NA|TRBJ1-1|TRBV4-3
TGCGCCAGCAGCCAATTTGCCGGGACAGGGGGCTCTGGGACTGAAGCTTTCTTT
CASSQFAGTGGSGTEAFF
>NA|NA|TRBJ1-3|TRBV6-1
TGTGCCAGCAGCAGGGTGCCTGGAAACACCATATATTTT
CASSRVPGNTIYF
>TRBD1|NA|TRBJ1-6|TRBV7-2
TGTGCCAGCAGCTCGGGACAGGGCGGTTCACCCCTCCACTTT
CASSSGQGGSPLHF
>NA|NA|TRBJ1-1|TRBV19
TGTGCCAGTAGTATACCAGGAAACACTGAAGCTTTCTTT
CASSIPGNTEAFF
>TRBD2|few|TRBJ2-1|TRBV5-6
TGTGCCAGCAGCTGGGGAGTAGCGGGGTACAATGAGCAGTTCTTC
CASSWGVAGYNEQFF